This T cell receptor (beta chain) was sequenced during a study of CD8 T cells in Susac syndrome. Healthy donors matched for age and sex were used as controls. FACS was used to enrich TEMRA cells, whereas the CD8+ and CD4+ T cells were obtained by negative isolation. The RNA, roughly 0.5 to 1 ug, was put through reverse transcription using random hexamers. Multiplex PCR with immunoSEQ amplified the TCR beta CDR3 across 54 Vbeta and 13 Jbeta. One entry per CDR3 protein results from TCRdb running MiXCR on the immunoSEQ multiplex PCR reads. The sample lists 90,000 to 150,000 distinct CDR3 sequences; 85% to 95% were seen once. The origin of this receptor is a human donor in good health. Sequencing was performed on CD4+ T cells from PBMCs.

The CDR3 DNA is TGCAGCGTCGCGGGGGGCCAGATTAATGAGCAGTTCTTC. This codes for CSVAGGQINEQFF. The chain combines TRBV29-1 with TRBJ2-1, with 8 bases fitting TRBD2. CDR1 and CDR2 (germline): SQVTM, ANQGSEA. Trimming cost V 6 bases and J 7 bases; bases outside gene matches: 8. The CDR3 is 13 residues long.